Listed here are 14 T cell receptor beta chains from one sample, sequenced in a study of cytomegalovirus exposure and HLA in healthy donors. Both 60 Vbeta primers and 13 Jbeta primers went into the PCR. Produced via immunoSEQ multiplex PCR; TCRdb's table is partial and in-frame only. The data hold about 220,000 clones, with over 80% observed a single time. The sample was PBMCs. The receptors were sampled from a woman aged 40 to 49 in good health and CMV-seropositive.

This chain uses TRBV7-3 with TRBJ1-1; the D gene is possibly TRBD1 (5 bases). Germline lookup yields CDR1 SGHTA and CDR2 FQGTGA. This CDR3 region has 15 residues. The V end was cut by 5 bases, the J end by 1 base, with 14 bases between. The DNA for the CDR3 is TGTGCCAGCAGCCCGCATGGGGGGTGGAACACTGAAGCTTTCTTT. This gives the protein CASSPHGGWNTEAFF.

Only a few counts were recorded for this clone. The rearrangement uses TRBV5-8 and TRBJ2-3, with 8 bases lining up with TRBD1. The germline CDR1 and CDR2 sequences are SGHTS and YDEGEE. The CDR3 contains 15 residues. With 3 bases clipped from V and 4 bases from J, the junction kept 7 bases outside the gene matches. The CDR3 sequence is CASSSRTGYADTQYF. The CDR3, as DNA: TGTGCCAGCAGCTCCCGGACAGGGTACGCAGATACGCAGTATTTT. The complete variable domain, with remaining parts taken from reference TRBV5-8 and TRBJ2-3, reads EAGVTQSPTHLIKTRGQQATLRCSPISGHTSVYWYQQALGLGLQFLLWYDEGEERNRGNFPPRFSGRQFPNYSSELNVNALELEDSALYLCASSSRTGYADTQYFGPGTRLTVL.

The rearrangement links TRBV7-8 to TRBJ1-1, with unresolved D. The CDR3 sequence is 15 residues long. With 1 base removed from V and 1 base from J, the gap between germline ends came to 10 bases. Germline CDR1 SGHVS, CDR2 FQNEAQ. As DNA, the CDR3 is TGTGCCAGCAGCTTAGACGGACTTCAGAACACTGAAGCTTTCTTT. Its protein is CASSLDGLQNTEAFF.

Only one count was recorded for this clone. This rearrangement joins TRBV4-2 to TRBJ2-2; no clear D. From germline, CDR1 is LGHNA and CDR2 YNFKEQ. The V and J ends lost 0 bases and 1 base respectively, with 9 bases between them. This CDR3 has 16 residues. CDR3 region: CASSQDAGLNTGELFF. In DNA form, the CDR3 reads TGTGCCAGCAGCCAAGATGCCGGTTTGAACACCGGGGAGCTGTTTTTT.

The chain couples TRBV7-2 to TRBJ2-1, with D possibly TRBD1 on 5 matching bases. CDR3 length equals 13 residues. V was pared by 7 bases and J by 8 bases, with 15 bases between. Germline lookup yields CDR1 SGHTA and CDR2 FQGNSA. The CDR3 reads CASTPRGGYEQFF. As DNA, the CDR3 is TGTGCCAGCACCCCAAGGGGCGGCTATGAGCAGTTCTTC.

This clone was counted only a few times. The rearrangement uses TRBV11-2 and TRBJ1-1; a possible D gene is TRBD1 (6 bases). This CDR3 comprises 15 residues. Germline V gene lookup returns CDR1 SGHAT and CDR2 FQNNGV. The V end lost 4 bases, the J end lost 5 bases, and 17 bases lay between the germline ends. The chain's CDR3 is CASSSRPGVGTEAFF. The CDR3 nucleotides are TGTGCCAGCAGCTCCCGACCAGGGGTAGGGACTGAAGCTTTCTTT. The full variable domain, its missing parts supplied by reference TRBV11-2 and TRBJ1-1, is EAGVAQSPRYKIIEKRQSVAFWCNPISGHATLYWYQQILGQGPKLLIQFQNNGVVDDSQLPKDRFSAERLKGVDSTLKIQPAKLEDSAVYLCASSSRPGVGTEAFFGQGTRLTVV.

The chain has TRBV5-1 and TRBJ2-1; TRBD1 matches 11 bases. The CDR3 consists of 15 residues. The germline V gene encodes CDR1 SGHRS and CDR2 YFSETQ. Trimming at V came to 3 bases and at J to 6 bases, leaving 5 bases not matched to a gene. DNA of the CDR3: TGCGCCAGCAGCTCCGGACAGGGGGCGGTCAATGAGCAGTTCTTC. It specifies CASSSGQGAVNEQFF.

In this sample, this clone turned up a few times. This chain uses TRBV15 with TRBJ2-1; 9 bases match TRBD2. V lost 1 base to trimming and J lost 4 bases; unmatched junction nucleotides: 11. The CDR3 has 18 amino acids. The germline gives CDR1 LNHNV, CDR2 YYDKDF (reference sequence). CDR3 in amino acids: CATSRVWGTSGYYNEQFF. In DNA form, the CDR3 reads TGTGCCACCAGCAGAGTGTGGGGAACTAGCGGGTATTACAATGAGCAGTTCTTC.

This sequence joins TRBV7-6 and TRBJ1-1, with a weak D call TRBD1 (5 bases). CDR3 length: 15 residues. The V end lost 5 bases, the J end lost 0 bases, and 13 bases lay between the germline ends. In germline, CDR1 is SGHVS, CDR2 FNYEAQ. The CDR3 region has the DNA TGTGCCAGCAGCCTCAACGCAGGGATGAACACTGAAGCTTTCTTT. Protein product: CASSLNAGMNTEAFF.

The count of this clone is one. V is TRBV5-1 and J is TRBJ2-7; 9 bases align to TRBD1. From germline, CDR1 is SGHRS and CDR2 YFSETQ. The CDR3 spans 15 residues. The ends lost 4 bases at V and 3 bases at J; junction bases unmatched: 8. The CDR3 protein is CASSRTGGVGYEQYF. Here the CDR3 DNA reads TGCGCCAGCAGCCGCACAGGGGGCGTGGGCTACGAGCAGTACTTC. Full variable domain (rest looked up from reference TRBV5-1 and TRBJ2-7): KAGVTQTPRYLIKTRGQQVTLSCSPISGHRSVSWYQQTPGQGLQFLFEYFSETQRNKGNFPGRFSGRQFSNSRSEMNVSTLELGDSALYLCASSRTGGVGYEQYFGPGTRLTVT.

This clone occurred once. Other DNA sequences within the sample encode an identical CDR3. This sequence joins TRBV2 and TRBJ1-6, with TRBD1 as a possible D gene (5 bases). Germline V gene lookup returns CDR1 SNHLY and CDR2 FYNNEI. Trimming took off 6 bases at V and 5 bases at J, with 11 bases between the two ends. The CDR3 is 14 amino acids. The CDR3 bases are TGTGCCAGCAGCCCGACAGTAAATAATTCACCCCTCCACTTT. Translating gives CASSPTVNNSPLHF.

The V gene is TRBV25-1, the J gene TRBJ1-2; D is uncertain. Per germline, CDR1 MGHDK and CDR2 SYGVNS. This CDR3 is 13 amino acids long. Trimming cost V 4 bases and J 6 bases, with 12 bases left between them. CDR3 residues: CASSGGFLHGYTF. The CDR3 DNA reads as TGTGCCAGCAGTGGAGGATTTTTGCATGGCTACACCTTC.

The chain uses TRBV11-2 and TRBJ2-2; weak D call: TRBD2 (5 bases). V lost 11 bases, J lost 0 bases, and 13 bases lay in between. The CDR3 length is 14 residues. Germline values: CDR1 SGHAT, CDR2 FQNNGV. The CDR3 here is CAEARRTNTGELFF. As DNA, the CDR3 is TGTGCCGAGGCTCGGAGGACGAACACCGGGGAGCTGTTTTTT.

This chain connects TRBV7-2 to TRBJ2-5, with a possible D match to TRBD2 (6 bases). Germline CDR1 reads SGHTA; CDR2 reads FQGNSA. The CDR3 is 14 amino acids. V was shortened by 1 base and J by 4 bases, with 10 bases between the two germline ends. The CDR3 reads CASSLDRGIETQYF. CDR3 coding DNA: TGTGCCAGCAGCTTAGATCGGGGGATAGAGACCCAGTACTTC.